One and the same sample provided the 10 T cell receptor beta chains below, sequenced in a study of technical replicates of blood from a few donors. The repertoire was sequenced with immunoSEQ multiplex PCR; TCRdb's copy has only in-frame clones and lacks some. The sample yields roughly 72,000 clones, approximately 93% seen once. The specimen sequenced was T cells isolated from PBMCs. Every receptor here comes from a human donor in good health.

The chain has TRBV7-3 and TRBJ2-7; 13 bases are a match to TRBD2. Trimming at V came to 4 bases and at J to 4 bases, leaving 1 base not matched to a gene. The CDR3 is 14 residues long. Germline V lookup: CDR1 SGHTA, CDR2 FQGTGA. CDR3 in amino acids: CASSWGLAGYEQYF. CDR3 in DNA: TGTGCCAGCAGCTGGGGACTAGCGGGATACGAGCAGTACTTC.

This chain uses TRBV7-6 with TRBJ2-2; possibly TRBD1 for D (6 bases). V was clipped by 5 bases and J by 3 bases, with 19 bases between them. In germline, CDR1 is SGHVS, CDR2 FNYEAQ. There are 17 residues in the CDR3. This CDR3 reads CASSHIGGYRYTGELFF. DNA of the CDR3: TGTGCCAGCAGCCATATAGGGGGTTACAGATACACCGGGGAGCTGTTTTTT.

V usage is TRBV4-3 and J usage is TRBJ2-3, with D tentatively TRBD2 (5 bases). Trimming pared 1 base from V and 3 bases from J, leaving 8 bases between. The germline V gene encodes CDR1 LGHNA and CDR2 YSLEER. This CDR3 is 14 amino acids long. The CDR3: CASSQALATDTQYF. As DNA, the CDR3 is TGCGCCAGCAGCCAAGCCCTAGCAACAGATACGCAGTATTTT.

The V gene is TRBV11-3, the J gene TRBJ1-1, with 7 bases fitting TRBD1. V lost 2 bases and J lost 5; bases outside the gene matches: 5. The CDR3 has 14 amino acids. In germline, CDR1 is SGHNT, CDR2 YENEEA. Written as DNA, the CDR3 is TGTGCCAGCAGCTTAAGACAGGGAGGTACTGAAGCTTTCTTT. This gives the protein CASSLRQGGTEAFF.

The chain combines TRBV2 with TRBJ2-7, with D uncertain. This CDR3 has 14 amino acids. The germline V and J ends were trimmed by 4 bases and 0 bases, with 10 bases remaining between them. Germline V gives CDR1 SNHLY, CDR2 FYNNEI. The CDR3 spells CASSAGALSYEQYF. The CDR3 DNA reads as TGTGCCAGCAGTGCCGGAGCGCTCTCCTACGAGCAGTACTTC.

This sequence joins TRBV9 and TRBJ2-7; 8 nucleotides align to TRBD2. The CDR3 covers 16 residues. In germline, CDR1 is SGDLS, CDR2 YYNGEE. V shed 0 bases, J shed 3 bases, and the junction held 8 bases outside the gene matches. DNA of the CDR3: TGTGCCAGCAGCGTAGTTAGTTCCGGGAGGGGCTACGAGCAGTACTTC. It codes for CASSVVSSGRGYEQYF. The full variable domain, completed using reference TRBV9 and TRBJ2-7, is DSGVTQTPKHLITATGQRVTLRCSPRSGDLSVYWYQQSLDQGLQFLIQYYNGEERAKGNILERFSAQQFPDLHSELNLSSLELGDSALYFCASSVVSSGRGYEQYFGPGTRLTVT.

The chain has TRBV5-8 and TRBJ1-5; maybe TRBD1 (5 bases). This CDR3 is 15 amino acids long. Trimming stripped 3 bases from V and 4 bases from J, with 14 bases between. Germline-derived CDR1 and CDR2 are SGHTS and YDEGEE. This CDR3 reads CASSSGRWVNQPQHF. The CDR3 bases are TGTGCCAGCAGCTCAGGGAGGTGGGTGAATCAGCCCCAGCATTTT.

This chain joins TRBV5-1 and TRBJ2-7; 9 bases line up with TRBD2. Germline lookup yields CDR1 SGHRS and CDR2 YFSETQ. The CDR3 is 18 amino acids. V lost 4 bases and J lost 2; bases outside the gene matches: 16. CDR3 residues: CASSGERLAADFPYEQYF. CDR3 coding DNA: TGCGCCAGCAGCGGAGAACGACTAGCGGCAGATTTTCCCTACGAGCAGTACTTC.

The rearrangement links TRBV4-1 to TRBJ1-1, with D possibly being TRBD1 (5 bases). This CDR3 has 15 amino acids. The V and J ends lost 1 base and 1 base respectively, with 10 bases between them. CDR1 is MGHRA and CDR2 is YSYEKL in the germline V gene. Written as DNA, the CDR3 is TGCGCCAGCAGCCAAGGTGGGGCAGGGAACACTGAAGCTTTCTTT. This encodes CASSQGGAGNTEAFF.

The J gene is TRBJ1-2, the V gene TRBV29-1; TRBD1 matches at 7 bases. Trimming at V came to 5 bases and at J to 4 bases, leaving 16 bases not matched to a gene. CDR3 length: 16 amino acids. Germline V gene data show CDR1 as SQVTM and CDR2 as ANQGSEA. The CDR3 bases are TGCAGCGTTCCGACTACTGTGCTAAGACAGGGCTATGGCTACACCTTC. The encoded protein is CSVPTTVLRQGYGYTF.